This passage covers 23 T cell receptor beta chains from one sample sequenced in a study of regulatory T cells in long-lasting Graves disease. Specified time point: newly diagnosed GD, antithyroid drugs for less than 3 months. The authors made the TCR library using RNA they extracted from PBMCs. Relying on iRepertoire HTBI primers and Arm-PCR of CDR3 regions, the team built TCR beta libraries. A single record per CDR3 protein comes from TCRdb applying MiXCR to the multiplex PCR reads. Among some 490,000 distinct CDR3 sequences listed, about 12% were seen once. These records were also assigned to another study, of T cells in Graves' hyperthyroidism and ophthalmopathy.

The sequencing used peripheral blood mononuclear cells (PBMCs), collected at new diagnosis, from a patient treated with antithyroid drugs. These TCRs come from a woman in her twenties or thirties with Graves disease.

This clonotype was observed at least ten times. A read error is possible here, since a much larger clone lies one base away. This chain connects TRBV28 to TRBJ1-1; D gene uncertain. The V end was cut by 6 bases, the J end by 4 bases, with 6 bases between. Germline loops: CDR1 MDHEN, CDR2 SYDVKM. CDR3 length: 11 amino acids. CDR3 DNA sequence: TGTGCCAGCAGCTTGACCACTGAAGCTTTCTTT. It yields the protein CASSLTTEAFF.

This clonotype was detected ten times or more. The chain recombines TRBV3-1 with TRBJ2-5; D gene unclear. V lost 7 bases to trimming and J lost 7 bases, with 16 bases between them. CDR1 and CDR2 (germline): LGHDT, YNNKEL (reference sequence). This CDR3 region has 13 residues. CDR3 sequence reads: CASTTTSVGTQYF. CDR3 DNA: TGTGCCAGCACTACTACATCGGTTGGGACCCAGTACTTC.

This clonotype occurred many times. This chain's CDR3 is CASSFSPYLTNEQFF. CDR3 in DNA: TGTGCCAGCAGTTTCAGTCCCTACCTGACGAATGAGCAGTTCTTC. J is TRBJ2-1 and V is TRBV28; D remains ambiguous. Trimming took 3 bases from V and 7 from J, leaving 16 bases between them. This CDR3 contains 15 residues. Looked up from germline, CDR1 is MDHEN and CDR2 is SYDVKM.

This clonotype came up many times. This sequence joins TRBV19 and TRBJ1-1; D possibly corresponds to TRBD1 (5 bases). In germline, CDR1 is LNHDA, CDR2 SQIVND (reference sequence). This CDR3 region has 16 residues. Trimming took off 4 bases at V and 0 bases at J, with 15 bases between the two ends. Written as DNA, the CDR3 is TGTGCCAGTAGTAGTCCAGGGCGAGTCGTGAACACTGAAGCTTTCTTT. It is translated as CASSSPGRVVNTEAFF.

The J gene is TRBJ2-3, the V gene TRBV7-3; D may be TRBD2 (5 bases). The CDR3 runs 15 residues. The V end lost 5 bases, the J end lost 1 base, and 13 bases lay between the germline ends. Germline CDR1 SGHTA, CDR2 FQGTGA. CDR3 loop: CASSQGLVGTDTQYF. DNA of the CDR3: TGTGCCAGCAGCCAAGGACTGGTGGGCACAGATACGCAGTATTTT.

The rearrangement uses TRBV30 and TRBJ1-1; a possible D gene is TRBD1 (6 bases). Germline CDR1 and CDR2: GTSNPN and SVGIG (reference sequence). V lost 4 bases and J 1 base, leaving 13 bases between the germline ends. This CDR3 contains 14 residues. CDR3 nucleotide sequence: TGTGCCTGGACAGGGGAGTATACGAACACTGAAGCTTTCTTT. Encoded protein: CAWTGEYTNTEAFF.

The chain recombines TRBV30 with TRBJ2-1, with D unclear. Deletions cut 0 bases from V and 13 bases from J, with 16 bases between. The CDR3 is made up of 13 amino acids. CDR1 and CDR2 from the germline V gene are GTSNPN and SVGIG (reference sequence). CDR3: CAWSVGREQGQFF. Written as DNA, the CDR3 is TGTGCCTGGAGTGTAGGTCGAGAACAAGGACAGTTCTTC.

This chain uses TRBV20-1 with TRBJ1-5; D is undetermined. CDR3 length: 13 residues. Germline assignment: CDR1 DFQATT and CDR2 SNEGSKA (reference sequence). Trimming removed 7 bases from V and 0 bases from J, with 10 bases in between. CDR3 residues: CSVTNISNQPQHF. The CDR3, as DNA: TGCAGTGTTACCAACATTAGCAATCAGCCCCAGCATTTT.

In its sample, this clonotype was seen many times. The chain joins TRBV11-2 to TRBJ1-1; 12 bases agree with TRBD1. Germline V gene data show CDR1 as SGHAT and CDR2 as FQNNGV. There are 19 residues in the CDR3. The V segment lost 4 bases and the J segment 0 bases; nucleotides outside the gene matches: 12. The CDR3 loop reads CASSSVKWDRGLMNTEAFF. The CDR3 coding sequence is TGTGCCAGCAGCTCCGTAAAGTGGGACAGGGGGCTCATGAACACTGAAGCTTTCTTT. Combining the CDR3 with reference TRBV11-2 and TRBJ1-1 gives the whole variable domain EAGVAQSPRYKIIEKRQSVAFWCNPISGHATLYWYQQILGQGPKLLIQFQNNGVVDDSQLPKDRFSAERLKGVDSTLKIQPAKLEDSAVYLCASSSVKWDRGLMNTEAFFGQGTRLTVV.

Comments on this clonotype: A much bigger clone sits one base away, suggesting this may be a read error. CDR3 protein: CASSGAVYPGNTEAFF. The CDR3 bases are TGTGCCAGCAGTGGAGCGGTGTATCCGGGGAACACTGAAGCTTTCTTT. The chain recombines TRBV2 with TRBJ1-1; D is undetermined. The length of the CDR3 is 16 residues. V shed 4 bases and J shed 1 base, with 16 bases lying between them. Looked up from germline, CDR1 is SNHLY and CDR2 is FYNNEI.

The chain is built from TRBV7-9 and TRBJ2-7; D could derive from TRBD1 or TRBD2 (5 bases each). CDR3 length: 18 residues. V was cut by 1 base and J by 0 bases, with 19 bases left in between. The germline CDR1 and CDR2 sequences are SEHNR and FQNEAQ (reference sequence). CDR3 loop: CASSLVGWSGRNSYEQYF. In DNA form, the CDR3 reads TGTGCCAGCAGCTTAGTAGGTTGGTCGGGGCGGAACTCCTACGAGCAGTACTTC.

In this sample, this clonotype turned up many times. The chain uses TRBV6-5 and TRBJ2-3; TRBD1 might be the D (6 bases). Germline lookup yields CDR1 MNHEY and CDR2 SVGAGI. The V gene lost 2 bases and the J gene lost 3 bases, with 9 bases spanning the gap. The CDR3 contains 14 residues. In nucleotides, the CDR3 is TGTGCCAGCAGTTACGACAGGATAACAGATACGCAGTATTTT. This encodes CASSYDRITDTQYF.

This clonotype was detected ten times or more. As DNA, the CDR3 is TGTGCCAGCAGCTTGGCCCTGACAGCAACCTACGAGCAGTACTTC. This sequence encodes CASSLALTATYEQYF. The chain recombines TRBV5-5 with TRBJ2-7, with D maybe TRBD1 (5 bases). The CDR3 is 15 residues long. Germline V gene data show CDR1 as SGHKS and CDR2 as YYEKEE (reference sequence). The V and J ends lost 0 bases and 2 bases respectively, with 12 bases between them.

This clonotype has a count of ten or more. This chain connects TRBV7-9 to TRBJ2-3; D remains unclear. This CDR3 contains 15 residues. Per the germline V gene, CDR1 is SEHNR and CDR2 is FQNEAQ (reference sequence). Trimming left V 5 bases short and J 0 bases short, with 12 bases between. The CDR3 spells CASSAPGRSTDTQYF. CDR3 DNA: TGTGCCAGCAGCGCCCCAGGACGGAGCACAGATACGCAGTATTTT.

This clonotype showed up many times. The chain is built from TRBV18 and TRBJ1-1; 7 bases line up with TRBD1. V trimming: 6 bases; J trimming: 7 bases; junction bases outside the gene matches: 17. CDR1 is KGHSH and CDR2 is LQKENI in the germline V gene. The CDR3 consists of 16 residues. DNA of the CDR3: TGTGCCAGCTCTCGACAGGGCCCAGGACTCACCGTTGAAGCTTTCTTT. Protein sequence: CASSRQGPGLTVEAFF. Looking up the rest from reference TRBV18 and TRBJ1-1 gives the full variable domain: NAGVMQNPRHLVRRRGQEARLRCSPMKGHSHVYWYRQLPEEGLKFMVYLQKENIIDESGMPKERFSAEFPKEGPSILRIQQVVRGDSAAYFCASSRQGPGLTVEAFFGQGTRLTVV.

This clonotype was seen ten or more times. The CDR3 reads CASKEGQGATNEKLFF. In DNA, the CDR3 is TGTGCCAGCAAGGAGGGACAGGGGGCAACTAATGAAAAACTGTTTTTT. The genes are TRBV5-6 and TRBJ1-4, with 11 bases lining up with TRBD1. Germline trimming cut 6 bases from V and 0 bases from J; bases unmatched to any gene: 4. CDR1 and CDR2 (germline): SGHDT, YYEEEE. The CDR3 consists of 16 residues. The full variable domain, rest sourced from reference TRBV5-6 and TRBJ1-4, is DAGVTQSPTHLIKTRGQQVTLRCSPKSGHDTVSWYQQALGQGPQFIFQYYEEEERQRGNFPDRFSGHQFPNYSSELNVNALLLGDSALYLCASKEGQGATNEKLFFGSGTQLSVL.

As to this clonotype: Given a much more abundant clone one base away, this may be a read error. Here the CDR3 omits its conserved ending phenylalanine or tryptophan, so a read error is the likely source. J is TRBJ1-4 and V is TRBV7-9, with D possibly matching TRBD1 (6 bases). From germline, CDR1 is SEHNR and CDR2 FQNEAQ (reference sequence). Trimming took 5 bases from V and 8 from J, leaving 18 bases between them. This CDR3 spans 15 amino acids. The CDR3 loop is CASSLRTASLEKLFL. CDR3 coding DNA: TGTGCCAGCAGCCTTAGGACAGCCTCATTAGAAAAACTGTTTCTT.

This clonotype was recorded at least ten times. This sequence joins TRBV28 and TRBJ1-2; no definite D call. V dropped 8 bases and J dropped 5 bases, with 24 bases sitting between them. CDR3 size: 16 residues. Germline CDR1 MDHEN, CDR2 SYDVKM. CDR3 DNA: TGTGCCAGCGTTTTTTCAAGTGGTATTGGGCGTTATGGCTACACCTTC. Its translation is CASVFSSGIGRYGYTF.

The sample holds a few counts of this clonotype. The CDR3 loop reads CASSLTGGLPYEQYF. The CDR3 DNA reads as TGTGCCAGCAGTTTGACAGGGGGCCTTCCCTACGAGCAGTACTTC. V and J are TRBV27 and TRBJ2-7, with 10 bases aligning to TRBD1. Per the germline V gene, CDR1 is MNHEY and CDR2 is SMNVEV (reference sequence). V was clipped by 3 bases and J by 2 bases; unmatched bases: 4. This CDR3 is built from 15 residues.

CDR3 amino acids: CASSVGTAHETQYF. DNA for the CDR3: TGTGCCAGCAGTGTCGGGACAGCCCATGAGACCCAGTACTTC. This chain links TRBV25-1 with TRBJ2-5; 7 bases are a match to TRBD1. V shed 4 bases and J 5 bases; nucleotides not matched to a gene: 7. This CDR3 is 14 amino acids long. Germline CDR1 is MGHDK and CDR2 is SYGVNS.

Ten or more counts support this clonotype. This rearrangement joins TRBV27 to TRBJ2-1; TRBD1 or TRBD2 may be the D gene (5 bases each). The CDR3 has 13 amino acids. Trimming shortened V by 4 bases and J by 1 base, and 5 bases separated the two germline ends. Germline V lookup: CDR1 MNHEY, CDR2 SMNVEV (reference sequence). The CDR3 region has the DNA TGTGCCAGCAGTTGGGGGTCCTACAATGAGCAGTTCTTC. Translating it yields CASSWGSYNEQFF.

This clonotype was counted ten times or more. V gene TRBV6-5 combines with J gene TRBJ1-4, with 7 bases that match TRBD1. CDR3 length equals 17 residues. J was trimmed by 0 bases and V by 2 bases; bases with no gene match: 6. Germline loops: CDR1 MNHEY, CDR2 SVGAGI. The CDR3 DNA is TGTGCCAGCAGTTACAGCCCCGGACAGGCAACTAATGAAAAACTGTTTTTT. Translated, it gives CASSYSPGQATNEKLFF.

This clonotype occurred many times. The chain combines TRBV19 with TRBJ2-1; 11 nucleotides agree with TRBD1. This CDR3 contains 16 residues. The V segment lost 6 bases and the J segment 3 bases; nucleotides outside the gene matches: 7. In germline, CDR1 is LNHDA, CDR2 SQIVND (reference sequence). The CDR3 loop reads CASRPIGTGGYNEQFF. CDR3 in DNA: TGTGCCAGTAGACCTATCGGGACAGGGGGCTACAATGAGCAGTTCTTC.